The 17 T cell receptor beta chains listed next were all sequenced from one sample in a study of blood T cell repertoires in COVID-19. Produced via immunoSEQ multiplex PCR; TCRdb's table is partial and in-frame only. The sample shows roughly 190,000 clones, around 87% of them seen only once. Sequenced material: peripheral blood. All receptors come from a woman older than 75 in a cohort sampled during active or convalescent COVID-19.

The chain has TRBV9 and TRBJ2-6, with no clear D. V was trimmed by 4 bases and J by 4 bases, leaving 18 bases between them. Germline lookup yields CDR1 SGDLS and CDR2 YYNGEE. The length of the CDR3 is 17 residues. CDR3 amino acids: CASSPRHSSPGANVLTF. For the CDR3, the DNA is TGTGCCAGCAGCCCAAGACATTCTTCGCCGGGGGCCAACGTCCTGACTTTC.

Only one count was recorded for this clone. This chain joins TRBV11-2 and TRBJ2-3; TRBD2 aligns across 10 bases. The CDR3 extends over 17 amino acids. Per germline, CDR1 SGHAT and CDR2 FQNNGV. V shed 5 bases, J shed 5 bases, and the junction held 13 bases outside the gene matches. The CDR3 is CASSPSIGLAVGDTQYF. The CDR3 bases are TGTGCCAGCAGCCCCTCCATAGGACTAGCGGTGGGAGATACGCAGTATTTT.

As for this clone: Other DNA sequences in this sample translate to the same CDR3. This chain joins TRBV7-2 and TRBJ2-5; a weak D match, TRBD2 (6 bases). CDR1 is SGHTA, CDR2 FQGNSA, per germline. The CDR3 is made up of 13 amino acids. The ends were cut back, 3 bases at V and 2 bases at J, with 7 bases in the middle. The CDR3 nucleotides read TGTGCCAGCAGCTTTCGGGGGCAAGAGACCCAGTACTTC. Protein: CASSFRGQETQYF.

CDR3 sequence reads: CAISPTRGQANEKLFF. CDR3 sequence (DNA): TGTGCCATCAGCCCCACGAGGGGGCAAGCTAATGAAAAACTGTTTTTT. This chain connects TRBV10-3 to TRBJ1-4; TRBD1 aligns across 7 bases. Trimming at V came to 6 bases and at J to 3 bases, leaving 10 bases not matched to a gene. Germline CDR1 reads ENHRY; CDR2 reads SYGVKD. This CDR3 contains 16 residues.

This chain uses TRBV19 with TRBJ1-6; D may be TRBD1 (5 bases). CDR1 is LNHDA and CDR2 is SQIVND in the germline V gene (reference sequence). V was trimmed by 5 bases and J by 8 bases, leaving 10 bases between them. The CDR3 is 13 amino acids. The CDR3 DNA is TGTGCCAGTAGTCGGACAAGGGATTCACCCCTCCACTTT. It codes for CASSRTRDSPLHF. Based on the CDR3 plus reference TRBV19 and TRBJ1-6, the full variable domain is DGGITQSPKYLFRKEGQNVTLSCEQNLNHDAMYWYRQDPGQGLRLIYYSQIVNDFQKGDIAEGYSVSREKKESFPLTVTSAQKNPTAFYLCASSRTRDSPLHFGNGTRLTVT.

This clone was detected a few times. The chain carries TRBV6-5 and TRBJ1-2, with D perhaps matching TRBD1 (5 bases). The CDR3 contains 15 residues. Germline CDR1 reads MNHEY; CDR2 reads SVGAGI. Trimming removed 7 bases from V and 3 bases from J, with 18 bases in between. CDR3 in DNA: TGTGCCAGCACTCAATCAGGCAGGGAGGACTATGGCTACACCTTC. Protein: CASTQSGREDYGYTF.

The chain recombines TRBV6-6 with TRBJ1-5, with 8 bases aligning to TRBD1. CDR1 MNHNY and CDR2 SVGAGI come from the germline V gene (reference sequence). The CDR3 covers 15 residues. V was pared by 5 bases and J by 0 bases, with 3 bases of the junction left unmatched. CDR3 DNA: TGTGCCAGCAGTGGGGGACAGGTTAGCAATCAGCCCCAGCATTTT. It specifies CASSGGQVSNQPQHF.

The CDR3 protein is CASSLGAEQFF. Written as DNA, the CDR3 is TGTGCCAGTAGTTTAGGGGCTGAGCAGTTCTTC. J is TRBJ2-1 and V is TRBV19; D possibly corresponds to TRBD1 (5 bases). V lost 5 bases to trimming and J lost 9 bases, with 8 bases between them. The germline CDR1 and CDR2 sequences are LNHDA and SQIVND (reference sequence). The length of the CDR3 is 11 residues.

The chain has TRBV7-2 and TRBJ1-1, with 7 bases matching TRBD1. This CDR3 contains 14 residues. The J segment lost 5 bases and the V segment lost 4 bases, leaving 7 bases of the junction unmatched. Germline CDR1 SGHTA, CDR2 FQGNSA. The CDR3 DNA is TGTGCCAGCAGCTCCCAGGGGGGCCGAACTGAAGCTTTCTTT. Residues: CASSSQGGRTEAFF.

The genes are TRBV7-9 and TRBJ1-1; 7 nucleotides line up with TRBD1. The CDR3 runs 14 residues. The V and J ends lost 5 bases and 4 bases, in that order; junction bases with no gene match: 7. The germline V gene encodes CDR1 SEHNR and CDR2 FQNEAQ (reference sequence). CDR3 amino acids: CASSLSEGATEAFF. CDR3 DNA: TGTGCCAGCAGCCTTTCTGAGGGGGCCACTGAAGCTTTCTTT. Full variable domain (remainder filled in from reference TRBV7-9 and TRBJ1-1): DTGVSQNPRHKITKRGQNVTFRCDPISEHNRLYWYRQTLGQGPEFLTYFQNEAQLEKSRLLSDRFSAERPKGSFSTLEIQRTEQGDSAMYLCASSLSEGATEAFFGQGTRLTVV.

The J gene is TRBJ2-1, the V gene TRBV9; 13 bases line up with TRBD2. CDR3 length: 13 residues. After removal of 5 bases from V and 10 bases from J, the junction contained 3 bases not matched to a gene. Germline-derived CDR1 and CDR2 are SGDLS and YYNGEE. This CDR3 reads CASRGTSGIEQFF. The CDR3 region has the DNA TGTGCCAGCAGGGGGACTAGCGGGATAGAGCAGTTCTTC.

This chain links TRBV24-1 with TRBJ1-2; D uncertain. There are 12 residues in the CDR3. V was pared by 3 bases and J by 8 bases, with 9 bases between. Germline CDR1 KGHDR, CDR2 SFDVKD. For the CDR3, the DNA is TGTGCCACCAGTGATAACCAGGCCGGCTACACCTTC. Protein: CATSDNQAGYTF.

This clone was picked up one time. This chain connects TRBV5-1 to TRBJ2-1; D possibly corresponds to TRBD2 (7 bases). Germline loops: CDR1 SGHRS, CDR2 YFSETQ. V lost 4 bases to trimming and J lost 2 bases, with 16 bases between them. The length of the CDR3 is 16 residues. The CDR3 is CASSPRGGTTYNEQFF. CDR3 DNA sequence: TGCGCCAGCAGCCCGCGAGGGGGGACTACCTACAATGAGCAGTTCTTC.

The chain recombines TRBV30 with TRBJ2-5; no firm D call. The CDR3 has 14 amino acids. CDR1 is GTSNPN and CDR2 is SVGIG in the germline V gene (reference sequence). V was pared by 5 bases and J by 4 bases, with 17 bases between. In DNA, the CDR3 is TGTGCCTGGTCCGATTGGCATACCCGAGAGACCCAGTACTTC. Its protein is CAWSDWHTRETQYF.

The chain carries TRBV7-9 and TRBJ2-2; 7 nucleotides agree with TRBD2. Germline V CDR1 and CDR2: SEHNR, FQNEAQ (reference sequence). The CDR3 contains 14 residues. Losses at the gene ends were 5 bases for V and 6 bases for J; bases not matched to a gene: 6. CDR3 in amino acids: CASSIGTKAGELFF. The CDR3, as DNA: TGTGCCAGCAGCATCGGGACTAAAGCCGGGGAGCTGTTTTTT.

The chain has TRBV19 and TRBJ1-1, with D unclear. V shed 7 bases and J shed 4 bases, with 10 bases lying between them. The CDR3 has 12 residues. Germline-derived CDR1 and CDR2 are LNHDA and SQIVND (reference sequence). CDR3 nucleotides: TGTGCCAGTATAGCGTTGGGCACTGAAGCTTTCTTT. Translation: CASIALGTEAFF. Combining the CDR3 with reference TRBV19 and TRBJ1-1 gives the whole variable domain DGGITQSPKYLFRKEGQNVTLSCEQNLNHDAMYWYRQDPGQGLRLIYYSQIVNDFQKGDIAEGYSVSREKKESFPLTVTSAQKNPTAFYLCASIALGTEAFFGQGTRLTVV.

The CDR3 is CASSYAGIYGYTF. CDR3 bases: TGTGCCAGCAGTTACGCAGGGATCTATGGCTACACCTTC. This chain connects TRBV6-2 or TRBV6-3 to TRBJ1-2, with D perhaps matching TRBD1 (5 bases). Trimming stripped 2 bases from V and 4 bases from J, with 8 bases between. CDR3 size: 13 residues. CDR1 MNHEY and CDR2 SVGEGT come from the germline V gene.